The 7 T cell receptor beta chains presented below share a single source sample, sequenced in a study of T-cell reconstitution after alpha-beta-depleted transplantation in children. A TCRbeta library incorporating unique molecular identifiers was prepared. TCRdb re-analysed the PCR reads in MiXCR, keeping a single row per CDR3 protein. The sample records roughly 220,000 distinct CDR3 sequences, around 8.9% being singletons. The input for sequencing was PBMCs from the stem cell graft donor, taken from the stem cell graft. The source is a human donor who donated a stem cell graft to a child with SCID.

This clonotype was seen repeatedly, ten times or more. The genes are TRBV20-1 and TRBJ1-1; TRBD1 is a possible D gene (5 bases). Germline-derived CDR1 and CDR2 are DFQATT and SNEGSKA (reference sequence). The CDR3 totals 17 residues. V dropped 0 bases and J dropped 4 bases, with 21 bases sitting between them. The CDR3 reads CSARDAVLVVGGTEAFF. The CDR3 DNA is TGCAGTGCTAGAGACGCCGTCCTGGTGGTTGGGGGCACTGAAGCTTTCTTT.

This clonotype was recorded many times. The chain carries TRBV18 and TRBJ1-2, with unresolved D. Trimming stripped 2 bases from V and 2 bases from J, with 9 bases between. CDR1 and CDR2 (germline): KGHSH, LQKENI. The CDR3 runs 14 residues. This chain's CDR3 is CASSPSAANYGYTF. CDR3 bases: TGTGCCAGCTCACCATCGGCGGCAAACTATGGCTACACCTTC. Looking up the rest from reference TRBV18 and TRBJ1-2 gives the full variable domain: NAGVMQNPRHLVRRRGQEARLRCSPMKGHSHVYWYRQLPEEGLKFMVYLQKENIIDESGMPKERFSAEFPKEGPSILRIQQVVRGDSAAYFCASSPSAANYGYTFGSGTRLTVV.

The chain is built from TRBV20-1 and TRBJ1-1; D ambiguous. CDR1 DFQATT and CDR2 SNEGSKA come from the germline V gene (reference sequence). The CDR3 length is 12 residues. The germline V and J ends were trimmed by 5 bases and 4 bases, with 11 bases remaining between them. DNA for the CDR3: TGCAGTGCTGCTCCCTGGGGCACTGAAGCTTTCTTT. Its protein is CSAAPWGTEAFF.

This clonotype was recorded at least ten times. The chain carries TRBV10-1 and TRBJ2-3, with 8 nucleotides matching TRBD2. Germline trimming cut 4 bases from V and 8 bases from J; bases unmatched to any gene: 8. CDR3 size: 14 residues. Germline V gene lookup returns CDR1 WNHNN and CDR2 SYGVQD (reference sequence). CDR3 residues: CASSVGTRSGTQYF. CDR3 coding DNA: TGCGCCAGCAGTGTGGGGACTAGGTCCGGTACGCAGTATTTT.

There are many counts of this clonotype. The chain carries TRBV9 and TRBJ2-3, with D hard to call. This CDR3 comprises 13 residues. V was clipped by 0 bases and J by 1 base, with 3 bases between them. In germline, CDR1 is SGDLS, CDR2 YYNGEE. Here the CDR3 DNA reads TGTGCCAGCAGCGTAGCTGGCACAGATACGCAGTATTTT. Translation gives CASSVAGTDTQYF. Supplemented by reference TRBV9 and TRBJ2-3, the full variable domain reads DSGVTQTPKHLITATGQRVTLRCSPRSGDLSVYWYQQSLDQGLQFLIQYYNGEERAKGNILERFSAQQFPDLHSELNLSSLELGDSALYFCASSVAGTDTQYFGPGTRLTVL.

This clonotype was detected many times. The rearrangement links TRBV7-2 to TRBJ1-2; 7 bases map to TRBD1. In germline, CDR1 is SGHTA, CDR2 FQGNSA. The CDR3 length is 15 residues. V shed 1 base, J shed 4 bases, and the junction held 6 bases outside the gene matches. The DNA for the CDR3 is TGTGCCAGCAGCTTAGAATCCAGGGGGGGCTATGGCTACACCTTC. This codes for CASSLESRGGYGYTF.

In its sample, this clonotype was seen many times. The chain couples TRBV7-9 to TRBJ2-5, with D perhaps TRBD1 or TRBD2 (6 bases each). V gave up 3 bases and J gave up 2 bases, with 13 bases separating them. Germline values: CDR1 SEHNR, CDR2 FQNEAQ (reference sequence). CDR3 length: 15 residues. The CDR3 DNA reads as TGTGCCAGCAGCTTTTCGGGGGCCACTCAAGAGACCCAGTACTTC. As protein: CASSFSGATQETQYF.